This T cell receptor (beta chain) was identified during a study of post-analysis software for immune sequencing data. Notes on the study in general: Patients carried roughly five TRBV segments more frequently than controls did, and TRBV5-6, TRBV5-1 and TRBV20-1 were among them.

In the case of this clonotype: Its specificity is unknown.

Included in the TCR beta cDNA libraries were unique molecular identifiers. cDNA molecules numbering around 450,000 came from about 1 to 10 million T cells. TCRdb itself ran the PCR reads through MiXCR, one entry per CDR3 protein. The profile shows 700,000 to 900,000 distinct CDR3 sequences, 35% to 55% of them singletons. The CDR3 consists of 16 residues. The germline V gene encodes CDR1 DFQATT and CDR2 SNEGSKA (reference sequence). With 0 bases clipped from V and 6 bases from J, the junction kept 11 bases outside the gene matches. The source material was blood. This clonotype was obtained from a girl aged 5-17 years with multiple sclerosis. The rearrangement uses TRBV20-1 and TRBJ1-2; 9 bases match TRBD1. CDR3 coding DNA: TGCAGTGCTAGAGAGGGCCGCGGACAGGGGAGGGATGGCTACACCTTC. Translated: CSAREGRGQGRDGYTF.